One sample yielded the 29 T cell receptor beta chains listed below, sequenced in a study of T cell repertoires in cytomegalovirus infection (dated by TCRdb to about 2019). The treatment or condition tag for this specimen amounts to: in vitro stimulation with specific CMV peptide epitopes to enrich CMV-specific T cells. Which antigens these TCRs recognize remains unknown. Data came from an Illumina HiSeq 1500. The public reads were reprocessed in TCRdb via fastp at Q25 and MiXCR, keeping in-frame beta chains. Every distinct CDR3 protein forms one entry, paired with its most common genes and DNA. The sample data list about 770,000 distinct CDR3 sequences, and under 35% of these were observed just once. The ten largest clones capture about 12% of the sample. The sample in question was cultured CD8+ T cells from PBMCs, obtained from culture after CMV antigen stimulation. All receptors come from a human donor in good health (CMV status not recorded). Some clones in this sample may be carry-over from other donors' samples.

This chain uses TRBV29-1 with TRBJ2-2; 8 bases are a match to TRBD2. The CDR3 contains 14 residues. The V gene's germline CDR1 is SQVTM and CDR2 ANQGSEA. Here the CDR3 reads CSHRGGGETGELFF. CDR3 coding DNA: TGCAGTCACCGGGGGGGAGGGGAGACCGGGGAGCTGTTTTTT.

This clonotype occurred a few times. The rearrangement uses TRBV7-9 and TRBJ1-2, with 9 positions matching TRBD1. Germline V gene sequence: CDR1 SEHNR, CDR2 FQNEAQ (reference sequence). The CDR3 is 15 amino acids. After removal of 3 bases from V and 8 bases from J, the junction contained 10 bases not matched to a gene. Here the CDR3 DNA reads TGTGCCAGCAGCTTTCCGGGACAGGGCATTCTCGGCTACACCTTC. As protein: CASSFPGQGILGYTF.

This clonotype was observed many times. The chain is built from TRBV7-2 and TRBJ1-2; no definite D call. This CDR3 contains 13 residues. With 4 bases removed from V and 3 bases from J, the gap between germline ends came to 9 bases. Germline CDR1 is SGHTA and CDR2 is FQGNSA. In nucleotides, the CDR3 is TGTGCCAGCAGCTCTCTTATATACTATGGCTACACCTTC. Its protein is CASSSLIYYGYTF.

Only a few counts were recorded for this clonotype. The CDR3, as DNA: TGTGCCAGCAGCCAAGAAGGCTTGGGCGGGGGGGACTACAATGAGCAGTTCTTC. As protein: CASSQEGLGGGDYNEQFF. The chain carries TRBV4-2 and TRBJ2-1; TRBD2 matches 9 bases. The CDR3 runs 18 residues. Germline loops: CDR1 LGHNA, CDR2 YNFKEQ. After removal of 0 bases from V and 3 bases from J, the junction contained 9 bases not matched to a gene.

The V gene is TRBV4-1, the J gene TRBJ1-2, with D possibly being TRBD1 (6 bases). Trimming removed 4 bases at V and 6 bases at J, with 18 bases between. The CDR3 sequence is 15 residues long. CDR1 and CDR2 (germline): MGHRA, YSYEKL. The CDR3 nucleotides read TGCGCCAGCAGCCGCCTGGGGGGGGCGATGAATGGCTACACCTTC. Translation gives CASSRLGGAMNGYTF.

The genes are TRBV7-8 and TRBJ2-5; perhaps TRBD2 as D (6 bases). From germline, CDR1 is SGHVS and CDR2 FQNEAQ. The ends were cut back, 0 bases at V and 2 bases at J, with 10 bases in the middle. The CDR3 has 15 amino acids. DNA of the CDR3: TGTGCCAGCAGCTTAGCGGCGGGGTTACAAGAGACCCAGTACTTC. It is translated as CASSLAAGLQETQYF.

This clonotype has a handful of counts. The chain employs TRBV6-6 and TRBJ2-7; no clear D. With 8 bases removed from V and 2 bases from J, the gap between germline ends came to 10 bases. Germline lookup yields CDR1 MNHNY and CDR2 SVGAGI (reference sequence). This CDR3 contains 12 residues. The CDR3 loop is CASGVVTYEQYF. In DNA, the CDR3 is TGTGCCAGCGGAGTGGTTACCTACGAGCAGTACTTC.

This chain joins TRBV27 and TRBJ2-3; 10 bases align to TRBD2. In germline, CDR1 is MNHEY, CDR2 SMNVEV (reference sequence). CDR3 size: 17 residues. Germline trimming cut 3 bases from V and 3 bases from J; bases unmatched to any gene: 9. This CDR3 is CASSFLEASGGTDTQYF. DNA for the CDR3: TGTGCCAGCAGTTTTCTCGAGGCTAGCGGGGGAACAGATACGCAGTATTTT.

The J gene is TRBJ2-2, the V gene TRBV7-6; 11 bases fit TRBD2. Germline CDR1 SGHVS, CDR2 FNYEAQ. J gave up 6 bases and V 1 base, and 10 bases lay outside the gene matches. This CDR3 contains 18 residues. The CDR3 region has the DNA TGTGCCAGCAGCTTAGACCGTAGCGGGGGGGCCAAGGCCGGGGAGCTGTTTTTT. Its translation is CASSLDRSGGAKAGELFF.

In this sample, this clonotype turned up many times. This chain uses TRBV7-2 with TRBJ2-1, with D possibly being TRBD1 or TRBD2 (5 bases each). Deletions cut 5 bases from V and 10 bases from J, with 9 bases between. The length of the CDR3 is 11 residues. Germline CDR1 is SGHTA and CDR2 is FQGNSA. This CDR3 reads CASSHGTEQFF. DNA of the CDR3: TGTGCCAGCAGCCACGGGACCGAGCAGTTCTTC.

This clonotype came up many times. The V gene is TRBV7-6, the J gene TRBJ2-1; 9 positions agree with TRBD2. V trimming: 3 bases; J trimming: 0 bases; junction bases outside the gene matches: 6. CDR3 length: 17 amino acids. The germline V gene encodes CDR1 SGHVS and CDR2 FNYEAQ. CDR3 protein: CASSLYAGGSSYNEQFF. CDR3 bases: TGTGCCAGCAGCTTGTACGCGGGGGGGAGCTCCTACAATGAGCAGTTCTTC.

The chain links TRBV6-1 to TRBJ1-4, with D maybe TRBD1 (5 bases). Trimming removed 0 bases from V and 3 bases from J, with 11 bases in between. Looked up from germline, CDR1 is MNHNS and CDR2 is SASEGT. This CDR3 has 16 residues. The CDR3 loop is CASSEAGEYPNEKLFF. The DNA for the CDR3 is TGTGCCAGCAGTGAAGCAGGGGAGTATCCTAATGAAAAACTGTTTTTT.

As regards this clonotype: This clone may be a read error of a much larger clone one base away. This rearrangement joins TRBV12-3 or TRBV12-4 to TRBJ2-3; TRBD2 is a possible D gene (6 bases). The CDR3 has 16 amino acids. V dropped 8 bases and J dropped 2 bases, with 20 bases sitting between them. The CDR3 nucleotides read TGTGCCAGCTGTCCACCCTCGGGACTTGTCACAGATACGCAGTATTTT. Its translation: CASCPPSGLVTDTQYF.

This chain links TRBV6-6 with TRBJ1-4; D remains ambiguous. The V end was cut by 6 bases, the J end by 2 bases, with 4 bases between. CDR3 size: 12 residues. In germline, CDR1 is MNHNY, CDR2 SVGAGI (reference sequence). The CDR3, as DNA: TGTGCCAGCAGAGGGACTAATGAAAAACTGTTTTTT. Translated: CASRGTNEKLFF.

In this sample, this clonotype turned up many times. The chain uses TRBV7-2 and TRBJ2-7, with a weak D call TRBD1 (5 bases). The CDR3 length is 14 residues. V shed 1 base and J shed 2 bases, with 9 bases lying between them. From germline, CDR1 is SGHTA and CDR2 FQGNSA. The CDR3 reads CASSLGGRTYEQYF. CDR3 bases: TGTGCCAGCAGCTTAGGGGGCCGGACCTACGAGCAGTACTTC.

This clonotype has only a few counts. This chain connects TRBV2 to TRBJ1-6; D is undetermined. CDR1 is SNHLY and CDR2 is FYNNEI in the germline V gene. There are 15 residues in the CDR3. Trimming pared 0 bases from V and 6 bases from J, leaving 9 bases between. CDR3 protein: CASSEASSSNSPLHF. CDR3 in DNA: TGTGCCAGCAGTGAAGCTAGCAGTAGTAATTCACCCCTCCACTTT.

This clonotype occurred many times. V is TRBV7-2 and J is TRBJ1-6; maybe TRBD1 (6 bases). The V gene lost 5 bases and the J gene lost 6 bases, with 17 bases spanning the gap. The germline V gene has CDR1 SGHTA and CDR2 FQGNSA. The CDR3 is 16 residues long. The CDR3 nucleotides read TGTGCCAGCAGCCCCACGGGGAGGGGGGGTAATTCACCCCTCCACTTT. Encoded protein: CASSPTGRGGNSPLHF.

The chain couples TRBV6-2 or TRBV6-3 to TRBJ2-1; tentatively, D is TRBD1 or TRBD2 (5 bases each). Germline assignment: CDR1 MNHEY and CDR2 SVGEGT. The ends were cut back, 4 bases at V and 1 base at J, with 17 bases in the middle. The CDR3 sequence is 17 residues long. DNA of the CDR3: TGTGCCAGCAGTTTTTCCCCCGGGACGCTTTCCTACAATGAGCAGTTCTTC. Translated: CASSFSPGTLSYNEQFF.

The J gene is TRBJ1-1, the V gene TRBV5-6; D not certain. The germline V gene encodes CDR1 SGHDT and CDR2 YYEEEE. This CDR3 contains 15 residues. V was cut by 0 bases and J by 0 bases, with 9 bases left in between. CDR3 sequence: CASSLEEGLNTEAFF. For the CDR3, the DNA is TGTGCCAGCAGCTTGGAAGAAGGGCTGAACACTGAAGCTTTCTTT.

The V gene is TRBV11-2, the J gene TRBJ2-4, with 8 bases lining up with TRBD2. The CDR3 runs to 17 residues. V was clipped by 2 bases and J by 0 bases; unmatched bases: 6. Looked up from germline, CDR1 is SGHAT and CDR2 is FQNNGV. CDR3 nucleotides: TGTGCCAGCAGCTTAAGGGGCGGGGGGCTAGCCAAAAACATTCAGTACTTC. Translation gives CASSLRGGGLAKNIQYF.

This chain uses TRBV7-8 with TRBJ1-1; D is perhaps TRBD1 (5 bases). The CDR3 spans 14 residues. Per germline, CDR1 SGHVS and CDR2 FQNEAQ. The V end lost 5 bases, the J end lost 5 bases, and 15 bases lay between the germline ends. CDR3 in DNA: TGTGCCAGCAGCAAGGAGGGGCGAGGTACTGAAGCTTTCTTT. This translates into CASSKEGRGTEAFF. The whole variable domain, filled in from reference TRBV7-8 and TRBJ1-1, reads GAGVSQSPRYKVAKRGQDVALRCDPISGHVSLFWYQQALGQGPEFLTYFQNEAQLDKSGLPSDRFFAERPEGSVSTLKIQRTQQEDSAVYLCASSKEGRGTEAFFGQGTRLTVV.

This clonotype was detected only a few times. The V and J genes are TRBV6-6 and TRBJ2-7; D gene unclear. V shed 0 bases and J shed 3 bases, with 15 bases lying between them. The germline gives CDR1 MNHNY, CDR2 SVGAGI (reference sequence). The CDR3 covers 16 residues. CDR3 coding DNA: TGTGCCAGCAGTTACTCGATGTCGCAGGACCTCTACGAGCAGTACTTC. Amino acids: CASSYSMSQDLYEQYF.

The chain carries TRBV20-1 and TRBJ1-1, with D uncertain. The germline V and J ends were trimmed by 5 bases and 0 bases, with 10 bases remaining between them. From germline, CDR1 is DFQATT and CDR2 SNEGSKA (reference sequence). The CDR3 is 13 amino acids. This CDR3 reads CSAEPGVNTEAFF. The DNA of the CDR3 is TGCAGTGCTGAACCAGGTGTGAACACTGAAGCTTTCTTT.

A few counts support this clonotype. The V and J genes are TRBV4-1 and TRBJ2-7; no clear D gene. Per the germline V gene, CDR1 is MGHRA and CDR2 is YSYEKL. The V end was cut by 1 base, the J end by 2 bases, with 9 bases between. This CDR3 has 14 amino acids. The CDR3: CASSQGSQTYEQYF. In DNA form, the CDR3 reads TGCGCCAGCAGCCAAGGTTCTCAGACCTACGAGCAGTACTTC.

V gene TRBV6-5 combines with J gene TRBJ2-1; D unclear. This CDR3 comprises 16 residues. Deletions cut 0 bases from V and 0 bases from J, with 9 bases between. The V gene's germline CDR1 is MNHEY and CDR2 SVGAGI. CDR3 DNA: TGTGCCAGCAGTTACTCGGCCACTTCCTCCTACAATGAGCAGTTCTTC. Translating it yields CASSYSATSSYNEQFF.

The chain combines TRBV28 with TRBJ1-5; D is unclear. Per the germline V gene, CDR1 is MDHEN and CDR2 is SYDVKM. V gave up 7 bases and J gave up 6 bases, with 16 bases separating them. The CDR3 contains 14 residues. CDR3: CASNPKPGSQPQHF. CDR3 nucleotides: TGTGCCAGCAATCCTAAGCCGGGGAGTCAGCCCCAGCATTTT.

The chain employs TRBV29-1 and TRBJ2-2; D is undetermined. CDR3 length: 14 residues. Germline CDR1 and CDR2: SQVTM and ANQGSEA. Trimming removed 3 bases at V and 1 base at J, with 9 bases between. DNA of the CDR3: TGCAGCGTTGAGGACCTAGGGAACACCGGGGAGCTGTTTTTT. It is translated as CSVEDLGNTGELFF.

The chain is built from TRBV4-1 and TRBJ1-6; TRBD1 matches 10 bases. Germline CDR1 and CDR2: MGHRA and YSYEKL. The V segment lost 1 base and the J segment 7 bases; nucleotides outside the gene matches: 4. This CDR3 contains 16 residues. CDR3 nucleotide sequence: TGCGCCAGCAGCCAAGGGCCGGGACAGGGGAATTCACCCCTCCACTTT. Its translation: CASSQGPGQGNSPLHF.

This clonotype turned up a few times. As DNA, the CDR3 is TGTGCCAGCAGCGACCCACTAGAGACCCAGTACTTC. Amino acids: CASSDPLETQYF. The chain recombines TRBV27 with TRBJ2-5; D not resolved. The CDR3 totals 12 residues. CDR1 is MNHEY, CDR2 SMNVEV, per germline (reference sequence). V lost 6 bases, J lost 4 bases, and 9 bases lay in between.